Shown below are 11 T cell receptor beta chains from a single sample sequenced in a study of CD8+CD57+ T cells in acquired aplastic anemia. Sequencing involved patients with CD8+CD57+ cell expansion previously shown by flow cytometry. The study profiled TCR beta VDJ and CDR3 using genomic DNA as template. MiXCR, run by TCRdb on the reads, gives a single entry per CDR3 protein. The table lists about 160,000 distinct CDR3 sequences, 48% of them singletons. Sequenced input: sorted CD4+, CD8+, or CD8+CD57+ T cells (not recorded which) from PBMCs. Source of these receptors: a human donor with aplastic anemia.

This clonotype turned up a few times. The V and J genes are TRBV7-2 and TRBJ2-1, with 8 bases fitting TRBD1. Germline-derived CDR1 and CDR2 are SGHTA and FQGNSA. The CDR3 has 17 residues. Unmatched junction bases numbered 6, after V lost 0 bases and J lost 2 bases. The CDR3 sequence: CASSLATHRGAYNEQFF. The CDR3, as DNA: TGTGCCAGCAGCTTAGCAACCCACAGGGGGGCCTACAATGAGCAGTTCTTC.

The V and J genes are TRBV29-1 and TRBJ2-6; 10 positions agree with TRBD1. Trimming at V came to 6 bases and at J to 4 bases, leaving 6 bases not matched to a gene. The germline V gene encodes CDR1 SQVTM and CDR2 ANQGSEA. CDR3 length: 15 residues. The CDR3 loop is CSVFDRGPGANVLTF. CDR3 bases: TGCAGCGTATTCGACAGGGGGCCCGGGGCCAACGTCCTGACTTTC.

The CDR3 coding sequence is TGTGCCATCAGTGAGTCGCGCGACAGGGGGTTCCTGGCGACCCAGTACTTC. Protein sequence: CAISESRDRGFLATQYF. The chain links TRBV10-3 to TRBJ2-5; TRBD1 aligns across 9 bases. Per germline, CDR1 ENHRY and CDR2 SYGVKD. Trimming removed 0 bases from V and 7 bases from J; junction bases left unmatched: 12. The CDR3 sequence is 17 residues long.

The chain is built from TRBV12-5 and TRBJ2-2; TRBD2 matches at 7 bases. CDR3 length: 16 residues. V shed 0 bases, J shed 5 bases, and the junction held 6 bases outside the gene matches. From germline, CDR1 is LGHNT and CDR2 FRNRAP. Here the CDR3 DNA reads TGTGCTAGTGGTTTGGTAGAGGGAGGGGATACCGGGGAGCTGTTTTTT. Protein product: CASGLVEGGDTGELFF.

This clonotype was recorded at least ten times. The rearrangement uses TRBV15 and TRBJ2-2; D might be TRBD1 (5 bases). V was shortened by 0 bases and J by 5 bases, with 13 bases between the two germline ends. Germline values: CDR1 LNHNV, CDR2 YYDKDF (reference sequence). This CDR3 spans 16 amino acids. The CDR3: CATSREPQGGTGELFF. The DNA for the CDR3 is TGTGCCACCAGCAGAGAACCCCAGGGTGGAACCGGGGAGCTGTTTTTT.

There are a few counts of this clonotype. The V gene is TRBV9, the J gene TRBJ1-3; possibly TRBD1 for D (5 bases). The CDR3 contains 18 residues. Germline assignment: CDR1 SGDLS and CDR2 YYNGEE. V lost 0 bases to trimming and J lost 2 bases, with 18 bases between them. The CDR3 sequence: CASSVAGIEGMAGNTIYF. The CDR3 coding sequence is TGTGCCAGCAGCGTAGCCGGTATAGAGGGGATGGCTGGAAACACCATATATTTT.

This clonotype came up a few times. V usage is TRBV25-1 and J usage is TRBJ2-5, with 9 bases that match TRBD1. J lost 2 bases, V lost 2 bases, and 0 bases had no gene match. Per the germline V gene, CDR1 is MGHDK and CDR2 is SYGVNS. CDR3 length equals 14 residues. The CDR3 region is CASSEGQGQETQYF. In DNA, the CDR3 is TGTGCCAGCAGTGAAGGACAGGGGCAAGAGACCCAGTACTTC.

The chain carries TRBV7-2 and TRBJ1-1; a weak D match, TRBD1 (5 bases). The CDR3 spans 14 residues. Germline V CDR1 and CDR2: SGHTA, FQGNSA. Trimming took off 6 bases at V and 3 bases at J, with 14 bases between the two ends. The CDR3 region is CASRISVQDTEAFF. In DNA form, the CDR3 reads TGTGCCAGCAGGATTTCGGTACAGGACACTGAAGCTTTCTTT.

This clonotype was seen just once. A single base separates this from a much larger clone, so it may be a read error. The gene calls are TRBV11-1 and TRBJ2-1; possibly TRBD2 for D (6 bases). Germline V gives CDR1 SGHAT, CDR2 FQDESV (reference sequence). The V end lost 0 bases, the J end lost 6 bases, and 12 bases lay between the germline ends. The CDR3 extends over 15 amino acids. In DNA form, the CDR3 reads TGTGCCAGCAGCTTAGCTAGCGGAAGATGCAATGAGCAGTTCTTC. It translates to CASSLASGRCNEQFF.

This rearrangement joins TRBV5-1 to TRBJ1-1; the D gene is possibly TRBD1 (5 bases). The V end was cut by 5 bases, the J end by 5 bases, with 7 bases between. Germline V gives CDR1 SGHRS, CDR2 YFSETQ. The CDR3 length is 11 residues. The CDR3 DNA is TGCGCCAGCAGAGGGGAAACTGAAGCTTTCTTT. This translates into CASRGETEAFF.

The V and J genes are TRBV20-1 and TRBJ1-2; D is ambiguous. This CDR3 contains 12 residues. The V gene's germline CDR1 is DFQATT and CDR2 SNEGSKA (reference sequence). Trimming removed 3 bases at V and 2 bases at J, with 7 bases between. CDR3 coding DNA: TGCAGTGCTAGGGGAGAGAACTATGGCTACACCTTC. Translation: CSARGENYGYTF.